The table lists the clone carrying this T cell receptor (beta chain) with a few counts. The sample originates from a study of radiotherapy plus CTLA-4 blockade in lung cancer. This CDR3 is built from 15 residues. V was clipped by 2 bases and J by 0 bases, with 8 bases between them. Germline CDR1 and CDR2: SGHTA and FQGNSA. Data came from immunoSEQ multiplex PCR; TCRdb stores just in-frame clones and leaves some out. The profile shows roughly 39,000 clones, roughly 77% of them singletons. Patients had chemo-refractory metastatic non-small-cell lung cancer and received focal radiation plus CTLA-4 blockade that used ipilimumab.

This TCR derives from a human donor with non-small cell lung cancer who had stable disease on radiotherapy plus ipilimumab. The V gene is TRBV7-2, the J gene TRBJ2-1, with D perhaps matching TRBD1 (6 bases). The source material was peripheral blood, sampled from a patient treated with radiotherapy plus ipilimumab. CDR3 loop: CASSLQTGSYNEQFF. In nucleotides, the CDR3 is TGTGCCAGCAGCTTACAGACAGGCTCCTACAATGAGCAGTTCTTC.